A single TCR beta chain is shown here with its context. The antigen is not known. Naive CD8 cells comprised CD45RO-negative, CCR7-positively selected cells, excluding terminally differentiated effector memory CD45RA+ cells. The donors were adults (healthy and HIV-negative) with no recent acute infections or vaccinations. Donors, without exception, were Caucasian adults residing in Nashville, Tennessee. Profiled with immunoSEQ multiplex PCR; TCRdb holds only in-frame clones, not every one. Of 630,000 or so clones listed, more than 95% are singletons. Germline V gene lookup returns CDR1 SEHNR and CDR2 FQNEAQ (reference sequence). This CDR3 is built from 14 residues. The V end lost 1 base, the J end lost 9 bases, and 13 bases lay between the germline ends. The sample belongs to a study of shared clonotypes between healthy human individuals. General observations from the study: Against clonotypes common to all four donors, non-shared ones had lower generation probabilities. Naive subsets, compared against memory subsets, generally had larger estimated richness values.

This sequence joins TRBV7-9 and TRBJ2-1, with a weak D call TRBD2 (6 bases). Material for sequencing was naive CD8+ T cells sorted from blood. The sequence was collected from a young man in good health. CDR3 region: CASSLVPSDGEQFF. The DNA for the CDR3 is TGTGCCAGCAGCTTAGTCCCTAGCGATGGTGAGCAGTTCTTC. The whole variable domain, remainder taken from reference TRBV7-9 and TRBJ2-1, is DTGVSQNPRHKITKRGQNVTFRCDPISEHNRLYWYRQTLGQGPEFLTYFQNEAQLEKSRLLSDRFSAERPKGSFSTLEIQRTEQGDSAMYLCASSLVPSDGEQFFGPGTRLTVL.